This TCR beta chain was identified during a study of blood T cell repertoires in COVID-19. Clones were read by immunoSEQ multiplex PCR, and TCRdb kept only the in-frame ones, dropping some. The data show some 180,000 clones, with 84% seen just once and more than 3% held by the top ten. V was clipped by 7 bases and J by 2 bases, with 24 bases between them. The CDR3 contains 17 residues. The V gene's germline CDR1 is SGHKS and CDR2 YYEKEE (reference sequence). V gene TRBV5-5 combines with J gene TRBJ1-1; D unresolved. The receptor was derived from a woman in her thirties who had been exposed to COVID-19. The specimen was PBMCs or T cells enriched from blood (not recorded which). The CDR3, as DNA: TGTGCCAGCGACGGGTTGGCGGTTTCAAAAAGAAACACTGAAGCTTTCTTT. Its translation: CASDGLAVSKRNTEAFF.